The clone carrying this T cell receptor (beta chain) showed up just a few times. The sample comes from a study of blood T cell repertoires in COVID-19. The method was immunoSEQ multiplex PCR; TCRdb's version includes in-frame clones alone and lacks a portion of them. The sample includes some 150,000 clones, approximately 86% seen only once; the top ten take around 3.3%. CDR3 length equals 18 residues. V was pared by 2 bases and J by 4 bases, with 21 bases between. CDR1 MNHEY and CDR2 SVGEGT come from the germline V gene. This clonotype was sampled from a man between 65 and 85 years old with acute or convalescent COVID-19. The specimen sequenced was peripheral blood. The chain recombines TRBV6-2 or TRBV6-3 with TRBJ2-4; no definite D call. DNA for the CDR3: TGTGCCAGCAGTTACGATACTGACCACTTACAGACAAAAAACATTCAGTACTTC. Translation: CASSYDTDHLQTKNIQYF.